This T cell receptor beta chain was identified during a study of blood T cell repertoires in COVID-19. As for the study in general: Samples of COVID-19 (acute and convalescent) were obtained from the United States, Italy and Spain.

Germline V CDR1 and CDR2: MNHEY, SMNVEV (reference sequence). Trimming removed 1 base from V and 6 bases from J, with 27 bases in between. CDR3 length equals 20 residues. Assay: immunoSEQ multiplex PCR; the TCRdb copy retains only in-frame clones and omits some. The profile covers hundreds of thousands of clones, with 87% appearing a single time and 3% taken by the ten largest. This chain connects TRBV27 to TRBJ2-2, with D possibly TRBD2 on 6 matching bases. This TCR was recovered from a young man with active or convalescent COVID-19. Source material: peripheral blood. This chain's CDR3 is CASSLLRTKRGSSSPGELFF. The CDR3 coding sequence is TGTGCCAGCAGTTTATTAAGGACGAAACGGGGGTCATCGAGCCCCGGGGAGCTGTTTTTT.